The T cell receptor (beta chain) under discussion was sequenced for a study of cytomegalovirus exposure and HLA in healthy donors. General study results and limits: TCR beta chain V- and J-gene trimming was linked, in a later analysis, to a missense variant in DCLRE1C. The listing of some 170 TCR beta chains classed them as cytomegalovirus-associated.

For this clone: No antigen is known for it.

Primers included in the PCR were 60 Vbeta and 13 Jbeta primers. The authors' processing: The authors later counted roughly 87 million unique TCR beta chains, 9.5 million to 13 million of them shared. Profiling relied on immunoSEQ multiplex PCR, and the TCRdb table lists in-frame clones only, not all of them. The DNA gave D and trimming, while V, J and clone size come from that table. The table lists approximately 170,000 clones, about 85% of them singletons. The CDR3 contains 13 residues. The V and J ends lost 7 bases and 6 bases, in that order; junction bases with no gene match: 6. Germline CDR1 reads LGHNT; CDR2 reads FRNRAP.

The source is a man aged 50 to 60 in good health and CMV-seropositive. Specimen: PBMCs. The rearrangement links TRBV12-5 to TRBJ2-1; 7 bases agree with TRBD2. The CDR3 is CASEAGVANEQFF. CDR3 sequence (DNA): TGTGCTAGTGAGGCGGGAGTTGCCAATGAGCAGTTCTTC. The whole variable domain, remainder taken from reference TRBV12-5 and TRBJ2-1, is DARVTQTPRHKVTEMGQEVTMRCQPILGHNTVFWYRQTMMQGLELLAYFRNRAPLDDSGMPKDRFSAEMPDATLATLKIQPSEPRDSAVYFCASEAGVANEQFFGPGTRLTVL.